Following are 31 T cell receptor beta chains from one sample sequenced in a study of breast tumors, draining lymph nodes, adjacent tissues (dated by TCRdb to the mid-2010s). Receptors were amplified or captured by multiplex PCR. TCRdb shows the sequencer as Illumina HiSeq 2000. TCRdb cleaned the public reads at Q25 with fastp, built clones with MiXCR and kept in-frame beta chains. Each entry merges the rows of one CDR3 protein and shows their most common DNA and genes. This sample lists around 190,000 distinct CDR3 sequences; about 30% were detected once. Of the sample, approximately 4.3% falls within the top ten clones. Lymph node samples were obtained from the axillary draining lymph nodes of breast cancer patients. The sample comprised axillary lymph node tissue. The receptors were gathered from a female donor with breast cancer. Some clones in this sample may be carry-over from other donors' samples.

At least ten counts were recorded for this clonotype. Being one base from a much bigger clone, this may be a read error. The CDR3 is CASSFVIYEQYF. In DNA, the CDR3 is TGTGCCAGCAGTTTCGTTATCTACGAGCAGTACTTC. J is TRBJ2-7 and V is TRBV12-3 or TRBV12-4; unclear D gene. Trimming stripped 3 bases from V and 3 bases from J, with 6 bases between. The CDR3 length is 12 residues.

The sample holds many counts of this clonotype. Written as DNA, the CDR3 is TGTGCCAGCAGCTTCCGGCACGGGGAGCTGTTTTTT. This gives the protein CASSFRHGELFF. The chain couples TRBV11-2 to TRBJ2-2; the D is unclear. CDR3 size: 12 residues. The V end lost 3 bases, the J end lost 7 bases, and 6 bases lay between the germline ends. CDR1 and CDR2 from the germline V gene are SGHAT and FQNNGV.

This clonotype was detected ten times or more. V usage is TRBV20-1 and J usage is TRBJ1-5; D unclear. This CDR3 spans 15 amino acids. In germline, CDR1 is DFQATT, CDR2 SNEGSKA (reference sequence). V lost 1 base, J lost 0 bases, and 10 bases lay in between. The CDR3, as DNA: TGCAGTGCTAGAGGTAGAGACCATAGCAATCAGCCCCAGCATTTT. Protein product: CSARGRDHSNQPQHF.

This clonotype came up many times. The CDR3 bases are TGTGCCAGCAGCTTAGCGGGACAGGGGATCCACTCTGGGGCCAACGTCCTGACTTTC. This translates into CASSLAGQGIHSGANVLTF. The chain joins TRBV11-1 to TRBJ2-6, with 10 positions matching TRBD1. CDR3 length: 19 amino acids. Losses at the gene ends were 0 bases for V and 0 bases for J; bases not matched to a gene: 5. Germline V gives CDR1 SGHAT, CDR2 FQDESV (reference sequence).

This clonotype was observed many times. The gene calls are TRBV5-1 and TRBJ1-2; perhaps TRBD1 as D (5 bases). This CDR3 spans 15 amino acids. Germline V CDR1 and CDR2: SGHRS, YFSETQ. V lost 4 bases to trimming and J lost 5 bases, with 18 bases between them. This chain's CDR3 is CASSASGGGGYGYTF. CDR3 sequence (DNA): TGCGCCAGCAGCGCCTCGGGGGGTGGAGGATATGGCTACACCTTC.

This clonotype was counted ten times or more. The V call is TRBV2, the J call TRBJ1-6, with D possibly being TRBD1 (6 bases). The CDR3 runs 13 residues. V dropped 11 bases and J dropped 6 bases, with 14 bases sitting between them. In germline, CDR1 is SNHLY, CDR2 FYNNEI. In nucleotides, the CDR3 is TGTGCCGGCCGGGGGCCGGTTAATTCACCCCTCCACTTT. Its protein is CAGRGPVNSPLHF.

This clonotype occurred many times. The rearrangement uses TRBV2 and TRBJ2-7, with D perhaps TRBD1 or TRBD2 (5 bases each). This CDR3 region has 12 residues. V was clipped by 4 bases and J by 6 bases, with 10 bases between them. Germline CDR1 is SNHLY and CDR2 is FYNNEI. The CDR3 bases are TGTGCCAGCAGTGTACGAGGGGTCGAGCAGTACTTC. It codes for CASSVRGVEQYF.

In this sample, this clonotype turned up many times. This sequence joins TRBV9 and TRBJ2-6; D perhaps matches TRBD2 (5 bases). Trimming took off 2 bases at V and 4 bases at J, with 13 bases between the two ends. This CDR3 comprises 16 residues. CDR1 and CDR2 (germline): SGDLS, YYNGEE. The CDR3 reads CASSVQRTGGANVLTF. For the CDR3, the DNA is TGTGCCAGCAGCGTTCAGCGTACGGGGGGGGCCAACGTCCTGACTTTC. The full variable domain, its missing parts supplied by reference TRBV9 and TRBJ2-6, is DSGVTQTPKHLITATGQRVTLRCSPRSGDLSVYWYQQSLDQGLQFLIQYYNGEERAKGNILERFSAQQFPDLHSELNLSSLELGDSALYFCASSVQRTGGANVLTFGAGSRLTVL.

This clonotype was observed many times. The chain uses TRBV20-1 and TRBJ2-2; TRBD2 matches at 10 bases. This CDR3 is built from 18 residues. With V trimmed by 0 bases and J by 6 bases, 13 bases remained unmatched. Germline V gene sequence: CDR1 DFQATT, CDR2 SNEGSKA (reference sequence). This chain's CDR3 is CSARDPGGLAGVPGELFF. Written as DNA, the CDR3 is TGCAGTGCTAGAGATCCTGGGGGGCTAGCGGGAGTTCCCGGGGAGCTGTTTTTT.

The sample holds many counts of this clonotype. The V gene is TRBV7-2, the J gene TRBJ2-7, with TRBD2 identical over 7 bases. The junction had 7 bases not matched to a gene; V was cut back by 5 bases and J by 0 bases. The CDR3 runs to 15 residues. Per the germline V gene, CDR1 is SGHTA and CDR2 is FQGNSA. Written as DNA, the CDR3 is TGTGCCAGCAGCCCCCTCGGGGGGAGCTCCTACGAGCAGTACTTC. This encodes CASSPLGGSSYEQYF.

The rearrangement uses TRBV6-5 and TRBJ2-1; weak D call: TRBD1 (6 bases). V dropped 6 bases and J dropped 4 bases, with 16 bases sitting between them. The germline gives CDR1 MNHEY, CDR2 SVGAGI. This CDR3 spans 15 amino acids. CDR3 sequence: CASRPGQIAYNEQFF. CDR3 in DNA: TGTGCCAGCAGACCCGGACAGATAGCTTACAATGAGCAGTTCTTC.

As to this clonotype: A read error is possible here, since a much larger clone lies one base away. The genes are TRBV10-3 and TRBJ1-2; D unresolved. The V end lost 5 bases, the J end lost 4 bases, and 11 bases lay between the germline ends. Germline assignment: CDR1 ENHRY and CDR2 SYGVKD. This CDR3 spans 13 amino acids. CDR3 amino acids: CAISYSNGYGYTF. In nucleotides, the CDR3 is TGTGCCATCAGTTACTCGAACGGCTATGGCTACACCTTC.

This clonotype was counted ten times or more. The rearrangement uses TRBV19 and TRBJ2-1; 10 nucleotides agree with TRBD2. Germline lookup yields CDR1 LNHDA and CDR2 SQIVND (reference sequence). Losses at the gene ends were 0 bases for V and 2 bases for J; bases not matched to a gene: 1. CDR3 size: 16 residues. The CDR3 DNA sequence: TGTGCCAGTAGTATAGAACTAGCGGGGACCTACAATGAGCAGTTCTTC. Translation: CASSIELAGTYNEQFF.

The J gene is TRBJ2-3, the V gene TRBV5-1; TRBD1 agrees at 9 bases. V was pared by 0 bases and J by 3 bases, with 2 bases of the junction left unmatched. The CDR3 length is 15 residues. Germline CDR1 reads SGHRS; CDR2 reads YFSETQ. As DNA, the CDR3 is TGCGCCAGCAGCTTGGAGGACAGGGGAACAGATACGCAGTATTTT. It encodes CASSLEDRGTDTQYF.

This clonotype was detected ten times or more. This chain joins TRBV7-9 and TRBJ1-4, with TRBD1 as a possible D gene (5 bases). V was cut by 4 bases and J by 7 bases, with 10 bases left in between. CDR1 and CDR2 (germline): SEHNR, FQNEAQ (reference sequence). CDR3 size: 13 residues. The CDR3 spells CASSSGGVEKLFF. CDR3 nucleotides: TGTGCCAGCAGCTCCGGGGGGGTTGAAAAACTGTTTTTT.

This clonotype was observed many times. The genes are TRBV27 and TRBJ1-6; D might be TRBD1 (6 bases). Trimming removed 8 bases at V and 9 bases at J, with 17 bases between. The CDR3 is 14 residues long. Germline assignment: CDR1 MNHEY and CDR2 SMNVEV (reference sequence). Written as DNA, the CDR3 is TGTGCCAGCGCAACCGGGACAACAGGTTCACCCCTCCACTTT. Translated, it gives CASATGTTGSPLHF.

This clonotype appeared a few times. The chain employs TRBV6-1 and TRBJ1-5, with a weak D call TRBD1 (5 bases). CDR3 size: 16 residues. Per germline, CDR1 MNHNS and CDR2 SASEGT. V was cut by 7 bases and J by 0 bases, with 16 bases left in between. The CDR3: CASIRGSVLSNQPQHF. For the CDR3, the DNA is TGTGCCAGCATTAGGGGTTCTGTTCTTAGCAATCAGCCCCAGCATTTT.

The table lists this clonotype with many counts. The rearrangement uses TRBV19 and TRBJ1-4, with D unclear. The ends were cut back, 7 bases at V and 0 bases at J, with 9 bases in the middle. Germline V gene data show CDR1 as LNHDA and CDR2 as SQIVND (reference sequence). The CDR3 is made up of 14 amino acids. The CDR3 DNA reads TGTGCCAGTACAGGACCTACAACTAATGAAAAACTGTTTTTT. It specifies CASTGPTTNEKLFF.

Note on this clonotype: The junction departs from germline at one end; a sequencing error may be responsible. The J gene is TRBJ2-6, the V gene TRBV6-2 or TRBV6-3; D could derive from TRBD1 or TRBD2 (5 bases each). This CDR3 is 14 amino acids long. Germline CDR1 reads MNHEY; CDR2 reads SVGEGT. CDR3 nucleotides: TGTGCCAGCAGTATAACGGGACCGTCCAACGTCCTGGCTTTC. Translated: CASSITGPSNVLAF.

This clonotype was detected ten times or more. The chain recombines TRBV5-6 with TRBJ2-7, with 11 bases that match TRBD1. Germline V gene lookup returns CDR1 SGHDT and CDR2 YYEEEE. The CDR3 runs 15 residues. V lost 2 bases, J lost 7 bases, and 8 bases stayed unmatched. The CDR3 region has the DNA TGTGCCAGCAGCTTACTGGGACAGGGGGTATGGGAGCAGTACTTC. Residues: CASSLLGQGVWEQYF.

There are many counts of this clonotype. The chain joins TRBV5-1 to TRBJ2-7; D could derive from TRBD1 or TRBD2 (5 bases each). This CDR3 spans 14 amino acids. Between the trimmed V and J ends, which lost 1 base and 2 bases, there was a span of 10 bases. Per the germline V gene, CDR1 is SGHRS and CDR2 is YFSETQ. The CDR3 nucleotides read TGCGCCAGCAGCTTGTCTGGGGACCCCTACGAGCAGTACTTC. This sequence encodes CASSLSGDPYEQYF.

This clonotype was observed many times. The V and J genes are TRBV7-9 and TRBJ2-7; a weak D match, TRBD2 (5 bases). The CDR3 has 11 residues. CDR1 is SEHNR, CDR2 FQNEAQ, per germline (reference sequence). V was pared by 3 bases and J by 7 bases, with 7 bases between. This CDR3 is CASSFPGEQYF. In DNA form, the CDR3 reads TGTGCCAGCAGCTTTCCGGGGGAGCAGTACTTC.

This clonotype occurred a few times. A much bigger clone sits one base away, suggesting this may be a read error. The chain couples TRBV11-2 to TRBJ2-7; 10 positions agree with TRBD1. Germline assignment: CDR1 SGHAT and CDR2 FQNNGV. This CDR3 is built from 15 residues. V shed 6 bases and J 7 bases; nucleotides not matched to a gene: 12. CDR3 sequence: CASRERQGAFREQYF. CDR3 nucleotides: TGTGCCAGCAGGGAAAGACAGGGGGCCTTCAGAGAGCAGTACTTC.

To note about this clonotype: At one end, the junction sequence differs from germline, possibly due to a read error. V gene TRBV9 combines with J gene TRBJ2-6; D may be TRBD1 (5 bases). CDR3 length equals 15 residues. CDR1 is SGDLS, CDR2 YYNGEE, per germline. CDR3 in amino acids: CASSVVPSGANVPTF. The CDR3 DNA reads TGTGCCAGCAGCGTAGTACCGTCTGGGGCCAACGTCCCGACTTTC. Variable domain in full (rest from reference TRBV9 and TRBJ2-6): DSGVTQTPKHLITATGQRVTLRCSPRSGDLSVYWYQQSLDQGLQFLIQYYNGEERAKGNILERFSAQQFPDLHSELNLSSLELGDSALYFCASSVVPSGANVPTFGAGSRLTVL.

Regarding this clonotype: A junction end diverges from the germline sequence, so it may reflect a read error. This sequence joins TRBV10-2 and TRBJ2-7; the D gene is possibly TRBD1 (6 bases). Germline CDR1 reads WSHSY; CDR2 reads SAAADI. The CDR3 covers 15 residues. CDR3 residues: CASRIAGTPSCEQYF. CDR3 coding DNA: TGCGCCAGCAGAATAGCTGGGACACCGTCCTGCGAGCAGTACTTC.

This clonotype was seen more than once but under ten times. The chain links TRBV3-1 to TRBJ2-1; 8 bases align to TRBD1. Germline-derived CDR1 and CDR2 are LGHDT and YNNKEL (reference sequence). Trimming at V came to 1 base and at J to 7 bases, leaving 6 bases not matched to a gene. There are 15 residues in the CDR3. The CDR3 nucleotides read TGTGCCAGCAGCCAAGTCGGACAGGGTGGGAATGAGCAGTTCTTC. It is translated as CASSQVGQGGNEQFF.

The CDR3 reads CASSLGQTEAFF. CDR3 sequence (DNA): TGCGCCAGCAGCTTGGGGCAGACTGAAGCTTTCTTT. The V call is TRBV5-1, the J call TRBJ1-1; no clear D. The CDR3 loop spans 12 amino acids. V lost 0 bases to trimming and J lost 5 bases, with 5 bases between them. Germline lookup yields CDR1 SGHRS and CDR2 YFSETQ.

This clonotype was recorded many times. The V and J genes are TRBV20-1 and TRBJ2-1, with TRBD2 matching 11 bases. CDR3 length equals 16 residues. Germline loops: CDR1 DFQATT, CDR2 SNEGSKA (reference sequence). V shed 3 bases, J shed 1 base, and the junction held 5 bases outside the gene matches. CDR3 coding DNA: TGCAGTGCTAGGCGGACTAGCGGGTCGTCCTACAATGAGCAGTTCTTC. It translates to CSARRTSGSSYNEQFF.

This clonotype was picked up many times. The CDR3 region is CASSLGASGRIIGTDTQYF. The CDR3 nucleotides read TGTGCCAGCAGCTTAGGGGCTAGCGGGAGAATCATCGGCACAGATACGCAGTATTTT. This chain joins TRBV11-2 and TRBJ2-3, with 10 nucleotides matching TRBD2. V shed 1 base and J 1 base; nucleotides not matched to a gene: 11. The germline CDR1 and CDR2 sequences are SGHAT and FQNNGV. This CDR3 is built from 19 residues. Together with reference TRBV11-2 and TRBJ2-3, the CDR3 gives the full variable domain: EAGVAQSPRYKIIEKRQSVAFWCNPISGHATLYWYQQILGQGPKLLIQFQNNGVVDDSQLPKDRFSAERLKGVDSTLKIQPAKLEDSAVYLCASSLGASGRIIGTDTQYFGPGTRLTVL.

About this clonotype: Just one base apart from a much larger clone, this may be a read error. The gene calls are TRBV5-6 and TRBJ2-7; D possibly corresponds to TRBD1 (6 bases). Germline-derived CDR1 and CDR2 are SGHDT and YYEEEE. V dropped 0 bases and J dropped 3 bases, with 16 bases sitting between them. This CDR3 region has 16 residues. The chain's CDR3 is CASSLVGTNVYYEQYF. CDR3 in DNA: TGTGCCAGCAGCTTGGTCGGGACAAATGTATACTACGAGCAGTACTTC.

Ten or more counts support this clonotype. V is TRBV16 and J is TRBJ1-2; weak D call: TRBD1 (6 bases). CDR1 is KGHSY and CDR2 is FQNENV in the germline V gene. Trimming removed 4 bases at V and 6 bases at J, with 9 bases between. This CDR3 has 12 residues. As DNA, the CDR3 is TGTGCCAGCAGCCCAACAGGGAATGGCTACACCTTC. Translating it yields CASSPTGNGYTF. The whole variable domain, filled in from reference TRBV16 and TRBJ1-2, reads GEEVAQTPKHLVRGEGQKAKLYCAPIKGHSYVFWYQQVLKNEFKFLISFQNENVFDETGMPKERFSAKCLPNSPCSLEIQATKLEDSAVYFCASSPTGNGYTFGSGTRLTVV.